The 7 T cell receptor beta chains below come from one sample, sequenced in a study of vaccination and CD4 T cells after COVID-19. The Oncomine TCR Beta short-read assay sequenced DNA from cultured CD4+ T cells. TCRdb reanalysed the PCR reads using MiXCR and keeps one entry per CDR3 protein. This table holds nearly 4,500 distinct CDR3 sequences, about 60% found once. Antigens of these TCRs are unknown. Stated treatment: roughly 10-day PBMC culture with coronavirus spike peptide pools or control peptides (ViraFEST assay). An unexposed donor provided the CD4+ T cells, which were collected before the COVID-19 pandemic (2011-2018). The sequencing sample was made of CD4+ T cells from blood, cultured in vitro. These receptors all stem from a human donor in good health.

CDR3 sequence: CASSLTPGLARDTQYF. The CDR3 region has the DNA TGTGCCAGCAGCCTAACTCCGGGACTAGCGAGAGATACGCAGTATTTT. The chain couples TRBV7-2 to TRBJ2-3; 10 nucleotides agree with TRBD2. This CDR3 is 16 amino acids long. V shed 5 bases, J shed 5 bases, and the junction held 10 bases outside the gene matches. CDR1 is SGHTA, CDR2 FQGNSA, per germline. The whole variable domain, remainder taken from reference TRBV7-2 and TRBJ2-3, is GAGVSQSPSNKVTEKGKDVELRCDPISGHTALYWYRQSLGQGLEFLIYFQGNSAPDKSGLPSDRFSAERTGGSVSTLTIQRTQQEDSAVYLCASSLTPGLARDTQYFGPGTRLTVL.

The chain employs TRBV24-1 and TRBJ1-5, with D maybe TRBD1 (5 bases). The V gene's germline CDR1 is KGHDR and CDR2 SFDVKD. The CDR3 has 15 residues. Between the trimmed V and J ends, which lost 4 bases and 2 bases, there was a span of 11 bases. CDR3: CATSDPGSGNQPQHF. DNA for the CDR3: TGTGCCACCAGTGACCCAGGGTCTGGCAATCAGCCCCAGCATTTT.

The chain recombines TRBV15 with TRBJ2-7; 7 bases match TRBD1. Trimming removed 4 bases from V and 2 bases from J; junction bases left unmatched: 5. This CDR3 region has 14 residues. Germline CDR1 reads LNHNV; CDR2 reads YYDKDF (reference sequence). The CDR3 reads CATSTKQGPYEQYF. DNA for the CDR3: TGTGCCACCAGCACGAAACAGGGGCCCTACGAGCAGTACTTC. Looking up the rest from reference TRBV15 and TRBJ2-7 gives the full variable domain: DAMVIQNPRYQVTQFGKPVTLSCSQTLNHNVMYWYQQKSSQAPKLLFHYYDKDFNNEADTPDNFQSRRPNTSFCFLDIRSPGLGDTAMYLCATSTKQGPYEQYFGPGTRLTVT.

There are a few counts of this clonotype. This sequence joins TRBV29-1 and TRBJ1-2; 12 bases are a match to TRBD1. The ends lost 3 bases at V and 8 bases at J; junction bases unmatched: 7. CDR1 and CDR2 from the germline V gene are SQVTM and ANQGSEA. The CDR3 is 14 amino acids. The DNA of the CDR3 is TGCAGCGTTGACGGGACAGGGGGCTTTAAAGGCTACACCTTC. Protein product: CSVDGTGGFKGYTF.

The chain is built from TRBV12-5 and TRBJ1-5; D not certain. V was cut by 4 bases and J by 2 bases, with 18 bases left in between. CDR3 length equals 17 residues. The germline V gene has CDR1 LGHNT and CDR2 FRNRAP. CDR3 sequence reads: CASGSPVDVGGNQPQHF. As DNA, the CDR3 is TGTGCTAGTGGTTCGCCAGTCGACGTCGGCGGCAATCAGCCCCAGCATTTT. The full variable domain, its missing parts supplied by reference TRBV12-5 and TRBJ1-5, is DARVTQTPRHKVTEMGQEVTMRCQPILGHNTVFWYRQTMMQGLELLAYFRNRAPLDDSGMPKDRFSAEMPDATLATLKIQPSEPRDSAVYFCASGSPVDVGGNQPQHFGDGTRLSIL.

V gene TRBV7-6 combines with J gene TRBJ2-1; D gene uncertain. Germline values: CDR1 SGHVS, CDR2 FNYEAQ. Trimming took 5 bases from V and 4 from J, leaving 9 bases between them. The CDR3 runs 13 residues. The CDR3 spells CASSVQVYNEQFF. The DNA of the CDR3 is TGTGCCAGCAGCGTCCAGGTTTACAATGAGCAGTTCTTC.

This chain uses TRBV10-1 with TRBJ2-1, with D unclear. The CDR3 consists of 13 residues. Germline V gene sequence: CDR1 WNHNN, CDR2 SYGVQD (reference sequence). V lost 5 bases and J lost 1, with 6 bases in between. The CDR3 loop is CASSPGSYNEQFF. The CDR3 DNA reads TGCGCCAGCAGTCCGGGTTCCTACAATGAGCAGTTCTTC.